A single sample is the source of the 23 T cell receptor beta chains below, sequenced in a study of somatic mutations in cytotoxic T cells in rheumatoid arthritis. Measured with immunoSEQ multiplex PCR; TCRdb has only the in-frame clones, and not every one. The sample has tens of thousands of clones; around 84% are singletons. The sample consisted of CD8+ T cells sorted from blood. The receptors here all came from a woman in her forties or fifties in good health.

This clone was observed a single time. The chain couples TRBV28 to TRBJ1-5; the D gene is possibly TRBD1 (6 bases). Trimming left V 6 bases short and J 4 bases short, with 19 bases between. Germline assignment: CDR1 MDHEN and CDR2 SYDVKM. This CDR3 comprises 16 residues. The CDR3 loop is CASRPQDRPTNQPQHF. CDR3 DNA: TGTGCCAGCAGACCTCAGGACAGACCGACTAATCAGCCCCAGCATTTT.

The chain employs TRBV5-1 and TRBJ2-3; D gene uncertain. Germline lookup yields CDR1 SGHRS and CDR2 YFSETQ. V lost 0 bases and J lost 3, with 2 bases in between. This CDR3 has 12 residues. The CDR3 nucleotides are TGCGCCAGCAGCTTGGAAACAGATACGCAGTATTTT. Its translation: CASSLETDTQYF.

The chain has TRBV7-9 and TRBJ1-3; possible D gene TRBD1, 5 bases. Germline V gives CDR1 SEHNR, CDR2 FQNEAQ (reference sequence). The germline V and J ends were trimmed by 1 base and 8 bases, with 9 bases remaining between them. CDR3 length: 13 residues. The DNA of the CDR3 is TGTGCCAGCAGCTTAGAGGGGACTGACACCATATATTTT. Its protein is CASSLEGTDTIYF.

DNA for the CDR3: TGCGCCAGCAGCGGGGCAGGAGCCGATGGCTACACCTTC. It is translated as CASSGAGADGYTF. This chain uses TRBV4-1 with TRBJ1-2; perhaps TRBD1 as D (5 bases). The germline V and J ends were trimmed by 5 bases and 6 bases, with 13 bases remaining between them. Germline CDR1 is MGHRA and CDR2 is YSYEKL. The CDR3 length is 13 residues.

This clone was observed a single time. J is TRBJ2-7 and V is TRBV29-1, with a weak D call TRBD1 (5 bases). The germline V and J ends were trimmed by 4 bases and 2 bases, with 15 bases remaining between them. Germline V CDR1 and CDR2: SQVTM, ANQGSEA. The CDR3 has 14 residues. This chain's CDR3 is CSVGQGRGPYEQYF. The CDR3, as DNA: TGCAGCGTTGGGCAGGGAAGAGGCCCCTACGAGCAGTACTTC.

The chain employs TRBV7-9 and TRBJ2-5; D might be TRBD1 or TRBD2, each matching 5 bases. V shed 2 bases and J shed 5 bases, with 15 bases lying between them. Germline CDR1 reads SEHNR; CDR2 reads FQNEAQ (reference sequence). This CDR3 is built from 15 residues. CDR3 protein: CASSLLMRGIETQYF. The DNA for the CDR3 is TGTGCCAGCAGCTTACTCATGAGGGGTATCGAGACCCAGTACTTC.

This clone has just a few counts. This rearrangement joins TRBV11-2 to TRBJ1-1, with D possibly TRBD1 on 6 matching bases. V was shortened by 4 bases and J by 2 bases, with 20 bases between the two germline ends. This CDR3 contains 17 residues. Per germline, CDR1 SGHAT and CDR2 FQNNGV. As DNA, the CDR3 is TGTGCCAGCAGCTCCCCAAGACAGGCACACTTAAACACTGAAGCTTTCTTT. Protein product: CASSSPRQAHLNTEAFF. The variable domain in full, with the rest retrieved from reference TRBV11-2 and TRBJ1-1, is EAGVAQSPRYKIIEKRQSVAFWCNPISGHATLYWYQQILGQGPKLLIQFQNNGVVDDSQLPKDRFSAERLKGVDSTLKIQPAKLEDSAVYLCASSSPRQAHLNTEAFFGQGTRLTVV.

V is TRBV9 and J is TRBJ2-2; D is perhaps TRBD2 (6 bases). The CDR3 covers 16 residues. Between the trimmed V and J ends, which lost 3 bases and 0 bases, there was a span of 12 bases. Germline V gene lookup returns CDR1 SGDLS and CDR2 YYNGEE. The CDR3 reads CASSGGTPANTGELFF. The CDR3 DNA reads TGTGCCAGCAGCGGAGGGACTCCCGCGAACACCGGGGAGCTGTTTTTT.

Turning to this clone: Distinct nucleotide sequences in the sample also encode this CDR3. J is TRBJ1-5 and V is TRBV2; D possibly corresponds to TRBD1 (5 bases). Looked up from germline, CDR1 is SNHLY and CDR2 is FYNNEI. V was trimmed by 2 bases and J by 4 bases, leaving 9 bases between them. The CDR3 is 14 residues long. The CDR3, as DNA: TGTGCCAGCAGTGAATGGGAGGGGAATCAGCCCCAGCATTTT. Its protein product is CASSEWEGNQPQHF.

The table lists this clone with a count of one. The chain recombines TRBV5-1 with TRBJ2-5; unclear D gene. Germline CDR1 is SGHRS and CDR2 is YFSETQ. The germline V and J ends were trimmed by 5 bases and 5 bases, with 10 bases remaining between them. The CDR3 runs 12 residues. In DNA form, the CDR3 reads TGCGCCAGCAGGAATACCGGGGAGACCCAGTACTTC. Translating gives CASRNTGETQYF.

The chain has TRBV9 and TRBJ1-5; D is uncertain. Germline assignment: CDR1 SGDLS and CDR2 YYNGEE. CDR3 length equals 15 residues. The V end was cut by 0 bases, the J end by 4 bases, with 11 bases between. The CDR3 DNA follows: TGTGCCAGCAGCGTAGGTGGTTCTTCGAATCAGCCCCAGCATTTT. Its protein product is CASSVGGSSNQPQHF.

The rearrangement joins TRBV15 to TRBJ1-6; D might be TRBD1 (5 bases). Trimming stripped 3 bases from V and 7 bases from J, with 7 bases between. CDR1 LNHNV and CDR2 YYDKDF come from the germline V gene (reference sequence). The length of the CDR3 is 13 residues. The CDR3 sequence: CATSSHRNSPLHF. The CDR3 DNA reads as TGTGCCACCAGCAGCCACAGGAATTCACCCCTCCACTTT.

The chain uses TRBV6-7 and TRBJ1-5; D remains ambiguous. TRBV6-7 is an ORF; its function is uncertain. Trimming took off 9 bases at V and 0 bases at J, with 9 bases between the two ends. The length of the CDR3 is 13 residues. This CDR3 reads CARDYDSNQPQHF. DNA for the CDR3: TGTGCCAGGGATTATGATAGCAATCAGCCCCAGCATTTT.

The CDR3 region is CASSQVVVKATSGNTIYF. The CDR3 region has the DNA TGCGCCAGCAGCCAAGTGGTTGTGAAGGCGACCTCTGGAAACACCATATATTTT. V usage is TRBV4-1 and J usage is TRBJ1-3; D uncertain. The CDR3 is 18 residues long. V shed 1 base and J shed 0 bases, with 16 bases lying between them. Germline V CDR1 and CDR2: MGHRA, YSYEKL.

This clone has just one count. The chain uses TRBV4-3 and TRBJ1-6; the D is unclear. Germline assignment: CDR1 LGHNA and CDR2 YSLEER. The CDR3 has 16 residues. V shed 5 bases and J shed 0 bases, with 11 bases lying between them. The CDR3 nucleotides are TGCGCCAGCAGCTATACCAGGAGCTCCTATAATTCACCCCTCCACTTT. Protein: CASSYTRSSYNSPLHF.

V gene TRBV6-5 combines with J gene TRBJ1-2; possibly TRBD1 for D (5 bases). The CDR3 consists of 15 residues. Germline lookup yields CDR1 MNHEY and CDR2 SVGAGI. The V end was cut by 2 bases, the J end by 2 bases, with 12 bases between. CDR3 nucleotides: TGTGCCAGCAGTTACAGTGAGGGGTCGAACTATGGCTACACCTTC. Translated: CASSYSEGSNYGYTF.

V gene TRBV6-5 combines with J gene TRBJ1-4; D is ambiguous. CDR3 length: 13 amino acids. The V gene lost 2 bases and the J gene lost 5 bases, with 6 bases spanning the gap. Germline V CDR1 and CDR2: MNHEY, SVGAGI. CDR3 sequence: CASSYNSNEKLFF. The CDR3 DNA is TGTGCCAGCAGTTACAACAGCAATGAAAAACTGTTTTTT.

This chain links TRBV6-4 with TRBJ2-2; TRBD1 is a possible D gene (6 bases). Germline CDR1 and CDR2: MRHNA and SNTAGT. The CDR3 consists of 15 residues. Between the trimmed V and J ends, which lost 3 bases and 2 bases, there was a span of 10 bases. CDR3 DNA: TGTGCCAGCAGTGAAGGGACACACAACACCGGGGAGCTGTTTTTT. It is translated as CASSEGTHNTGELFF.

The DNA for the CDR3 is TGTGCCAGCAGCGTAGGCGGAGCGGGGGGGCCGGGGGAGCAGTACTTC. Protein product: CASSVGGAGGPGEQYF. The chain links TRBV9 to TRBJ2-7; 10 bases line up with TRBD2. The germline CDR1 and CDR2 sequences are SGDLS and YYNGEE. The V gene end was trimmed by 0 bases and the J gene end by 7 bases; junction bases not matched to a gene: 10. The CDR3 contains 16 residues. The variable domain in full, with the rest retrieved from reference TRBV9 and TRBJ2-7, is DSGVTQTPKHLITATGQRVTLRCSPRSGDLSVYWYQQSLDQGLQFLIQYYNGEERAKGNILERFSAQQFPDLHSELNLSSLELGDSALYFCASSVGGAGGPGEQYFGPGTRLTVT.

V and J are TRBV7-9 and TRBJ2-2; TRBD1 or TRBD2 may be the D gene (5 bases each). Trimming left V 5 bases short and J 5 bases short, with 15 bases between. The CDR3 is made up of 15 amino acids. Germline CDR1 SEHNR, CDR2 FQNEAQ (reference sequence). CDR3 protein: CASSPGTGRTGELFF. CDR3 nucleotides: TGTGCCAGCAGCCCCGGGACGGGAAGAACCGGGGAGCTGTTTTTT.

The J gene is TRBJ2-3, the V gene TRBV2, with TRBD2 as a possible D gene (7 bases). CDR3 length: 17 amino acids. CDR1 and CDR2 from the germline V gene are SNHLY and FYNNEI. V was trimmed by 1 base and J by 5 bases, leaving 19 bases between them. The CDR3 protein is CASSEVVGGPSIDTQYF. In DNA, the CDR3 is TGTGCCAGCAGTGAAGTGGTGGGGGGGCCGTCGATAGATACGCAGTATTTT. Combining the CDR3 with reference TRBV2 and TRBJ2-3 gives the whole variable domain EPEVTQTPSHQVTQMGQEVILRCVPISNHLYFYWYRQILGQKVEFLVSFYNNEISEKSEIFDDQFSVERPDGSNFTLKIRSTKLEDSAMYFCASSEVVGGPSIDTQYFGPGTRLTVL.

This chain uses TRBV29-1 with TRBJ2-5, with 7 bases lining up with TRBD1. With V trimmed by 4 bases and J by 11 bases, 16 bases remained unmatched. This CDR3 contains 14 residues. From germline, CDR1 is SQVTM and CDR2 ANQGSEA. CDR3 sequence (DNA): TGCAGCGTTGTCTCCGGGACAGCCTTAGGTCCTCAGTACTTC. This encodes CSVVSGTALGPQYF.

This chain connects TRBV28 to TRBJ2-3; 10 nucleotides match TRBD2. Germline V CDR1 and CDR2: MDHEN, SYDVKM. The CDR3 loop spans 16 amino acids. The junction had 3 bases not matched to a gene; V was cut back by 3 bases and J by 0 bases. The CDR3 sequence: CASSFLAGASTDTQYF. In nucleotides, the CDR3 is TGTGCCAGCAGTTTCCTAGCGGGGGCAAGCACAGATACGCAGTATTTT.